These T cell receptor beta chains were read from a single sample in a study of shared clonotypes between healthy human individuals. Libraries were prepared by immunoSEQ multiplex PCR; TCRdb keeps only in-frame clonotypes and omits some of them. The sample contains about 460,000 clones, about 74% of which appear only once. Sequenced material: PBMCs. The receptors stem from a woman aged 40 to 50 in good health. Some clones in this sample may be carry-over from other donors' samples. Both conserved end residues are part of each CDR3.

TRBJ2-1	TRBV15	CATSRVAILRVDNEQFF
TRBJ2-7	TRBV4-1	CASSQLLLTSGHTYEQYF
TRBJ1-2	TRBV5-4	CASRDDSYGYTF
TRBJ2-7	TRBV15	CATSRDQGSYEQYF
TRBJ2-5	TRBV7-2	CASSPSGTRKETQYF
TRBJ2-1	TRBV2	CASSEALNYNEQFF
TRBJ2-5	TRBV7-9	CASSLFASGRGETQYF
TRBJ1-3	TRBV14	CASSPRTAGNTIYF
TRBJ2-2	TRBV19	CASRIQGVAGELFF
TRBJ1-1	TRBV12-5	CASGMTGGGYTEAFF
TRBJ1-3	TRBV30	CAWSASGRDTIYF
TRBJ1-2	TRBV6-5	CASSYAGTDYYGYTF
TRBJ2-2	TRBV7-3	CASSSGLAGTNTGELFF
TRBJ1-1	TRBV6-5	CASSPTLNTEAFF
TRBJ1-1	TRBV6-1	CASSLRDTEAFF
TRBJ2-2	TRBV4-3	CASSPQVPNTGELFF
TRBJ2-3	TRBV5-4	CASSFRAEPTDTQYF
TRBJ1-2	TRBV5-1	CASSPDRFNYGYTF
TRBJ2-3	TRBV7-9	CASSSSGSPDTQYF
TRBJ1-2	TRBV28	CASSLVRDGYTF
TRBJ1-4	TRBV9	CATGVYGKLFF
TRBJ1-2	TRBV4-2	CASSQGTVDTYGYTF
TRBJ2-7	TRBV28	CASSLRYEQYF
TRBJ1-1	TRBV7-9	CASSLAGQHTEAFF
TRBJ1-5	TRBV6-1	CASTPGGRVQPQHF
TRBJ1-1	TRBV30	CAWSVSLNTEAFF
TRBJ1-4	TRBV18	CASSPDRDGEKLFF
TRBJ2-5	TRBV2	CASSTGLARETQYF
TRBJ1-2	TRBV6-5	CASSPRVVYGYTF
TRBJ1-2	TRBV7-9	CASSLEWGNGGYTF
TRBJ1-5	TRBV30	CAWSYGTGNQPQHF
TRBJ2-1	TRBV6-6	CATAQGREKDTEQFF
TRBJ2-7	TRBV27	CASSLPDKNEQYF
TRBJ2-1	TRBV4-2	CASSQLGQGPNEQFF
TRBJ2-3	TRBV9	CASSVGSSGRVTDTQYF
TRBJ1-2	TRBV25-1	CASSEYPDLYGYTF
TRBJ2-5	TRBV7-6	CASSRTRETQYF
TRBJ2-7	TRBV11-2	CASSSKGAGSLLVGQYF
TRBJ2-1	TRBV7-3	CASSRGLQYYNEQFF
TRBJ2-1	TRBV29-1	CSVADRGVNEQFF
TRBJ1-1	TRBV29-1	CSVAGGIAEAFF
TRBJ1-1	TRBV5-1	CASSFAGGDTEAFF
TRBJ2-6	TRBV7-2	CASSLGKSGANVLTF
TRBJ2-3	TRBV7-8	CASSLALTDTQYF
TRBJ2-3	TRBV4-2	CASSQVYGAPSTDTQYF